This T cell receptor (beta chain) was captured by sequencing in a study of CD8 T cells in ankylosing spondylitis. MiXCR was run by TCRdb on the 5' RACE reads, yielding one entry per CDR3 protein. The sample lists some 87,000 distinct CDR3 sequences; under 30% were seen once. Germline CDR1 and CDR2: SEHNR and FQNEAQ (reference sequence). This CDR3 comprises 13 residues. The V end was cut by 7 bases, the J end by 6 bases, with 13 bases between. This clonotype was seen only a few times. Sequencing used blood, either unsorted or a sorted T cell fraction (not recorded which). The clonotype was recovered from a male donor with ankylosing spondylitis or in good health (not recorded which). The chain has TRBV7-9 and TRBJ2-1, with D possibly matching TRBD2 (5 bases). The CDR3 DNA reads as TGTGCCAGCACCGCTCCGGCGGGCAATGAGCAGTTCTTC. This encodes CASTAPAGNEQFF.